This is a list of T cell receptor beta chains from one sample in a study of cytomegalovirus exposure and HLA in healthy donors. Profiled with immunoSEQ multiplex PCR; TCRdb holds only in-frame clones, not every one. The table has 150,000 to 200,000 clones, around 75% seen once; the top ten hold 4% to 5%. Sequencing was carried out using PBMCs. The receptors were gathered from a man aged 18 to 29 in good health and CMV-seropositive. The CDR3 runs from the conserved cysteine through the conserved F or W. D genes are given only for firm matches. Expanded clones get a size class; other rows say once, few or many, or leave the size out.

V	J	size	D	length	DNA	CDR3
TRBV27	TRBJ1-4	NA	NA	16	TGTGCCAGCAGTATGGACACTTATGCAACTAATGAAAAACTGTTTTTT	CASSMDTYATNEKLFF
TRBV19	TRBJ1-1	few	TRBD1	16	TGTGCCAGTAGTCGGGACAGAGCCTCCATGAACACTGAAGCTTTCTTT	CASSRDRASMNTEAFF
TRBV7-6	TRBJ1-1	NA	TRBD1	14	TGTGCCAGCAGCTTATGGACAGGGGACACTGAAGCTTTCTTT	CASSLWTGDTEAFF
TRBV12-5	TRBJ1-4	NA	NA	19	TGTGCTAGTGGTTTGTCACCCTTGGTCGGGTTTGCAACTAATGAAAAACTGTTTTTT	CASGLSPLVGFATNEKLFF
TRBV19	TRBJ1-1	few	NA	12	TGTGCCAGTAGTTTCAGGAACACTGAAGCTTTCTTT	CASSFRNTEAFF
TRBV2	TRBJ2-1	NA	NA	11	TGTGCCAGCAGTCAATACAATGAGCAGTTCTTC	CASSQYNEQFF
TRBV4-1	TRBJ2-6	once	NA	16	TGCGCCAGCAGCCAAGATCGGGGCTCTGGGGCCAACGTCCTGACTTTC	CASSQDRGSGANVLTF
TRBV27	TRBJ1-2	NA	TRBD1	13	TGTGCCAGCAGTCTAAGACAGGGGTATGGCTACACCTTC	CASSLRQGYGYTF
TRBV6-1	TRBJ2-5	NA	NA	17	TGTGCCAGCAGTGAAAACGCCTATTCGACAGGCCAAGAGACCCAGTACTTC	CASSENAYSTGQETQYF
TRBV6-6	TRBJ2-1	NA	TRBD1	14	TGTGCCAGCAGGTTAGACAGGGTCGACAATGAGCAGTTCTTC	CASRLDRVDNEQFF
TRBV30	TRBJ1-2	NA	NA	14	TGTGCCTGGAGTCGTGACACAAGAAACTATGGCTACACCTTC	CAWSRDTRNYGYTF
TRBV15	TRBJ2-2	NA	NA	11	TGTGCCACCAGGGGCTCCGGGGAGCTGTTTTTT	CATRGSGELFF
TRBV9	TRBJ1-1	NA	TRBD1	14	TGTGCCAGCAGCGTAGACAGGGGGTCTTCTGAAGCTTTCTTT	CASSVDRGSSEAFF
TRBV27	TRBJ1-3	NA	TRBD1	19	TGTGCCAGCGCCCCTCTGACGGGACAGGGGACGCTCTCTGGAAACACCATATATTTT	CASAPLTGQGTLSGNTIYF
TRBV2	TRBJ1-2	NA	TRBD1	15	TGTGCCAGCAGTGTAACGACAGGGGAAGTTGATGGCTACACCTTC	CASSVTTGEVDGYTF
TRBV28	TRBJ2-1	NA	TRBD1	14	TGTGCCAGCATCTTAGGGACAGATTTCAATGAGCAGTTCTTC	CASILGTDFNEQFF
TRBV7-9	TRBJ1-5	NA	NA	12	TGTGCCAGCAGCTCGATACTTGGGAGCTGGGATTTT	CASSSILGSWDF
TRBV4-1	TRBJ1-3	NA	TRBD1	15	TGCGCCAGCAGCCACAACAGGGGGCAAGGAAACACCATATATTTT	CASSHNRGQGNTIYF
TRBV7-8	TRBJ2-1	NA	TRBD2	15	TGTGCCAGCAGCCGGGGAAGCGGGGGGTACAATGAGCAGTTCTTC	CASSRGSGGYNEQFF
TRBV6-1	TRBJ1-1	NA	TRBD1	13	TGTGCCAGCAGTCAACGACAGGGGGCTGAAGCTTTCTTT	CASSQRQGAEAFF